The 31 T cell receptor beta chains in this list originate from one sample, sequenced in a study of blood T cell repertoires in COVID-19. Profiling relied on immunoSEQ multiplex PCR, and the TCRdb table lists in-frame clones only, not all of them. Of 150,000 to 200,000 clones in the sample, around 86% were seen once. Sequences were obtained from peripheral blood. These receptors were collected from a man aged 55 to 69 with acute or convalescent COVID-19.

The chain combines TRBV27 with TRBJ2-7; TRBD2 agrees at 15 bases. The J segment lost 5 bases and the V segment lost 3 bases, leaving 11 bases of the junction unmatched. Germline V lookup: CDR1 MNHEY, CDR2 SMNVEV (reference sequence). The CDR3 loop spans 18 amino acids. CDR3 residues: CASSFSGGTSGRFNEQYF. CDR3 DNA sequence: TGTGCCAGCAGTTTTTCAGGAGGGACTAGCGGGAGGTTCAACGAGCAGTACTTC.

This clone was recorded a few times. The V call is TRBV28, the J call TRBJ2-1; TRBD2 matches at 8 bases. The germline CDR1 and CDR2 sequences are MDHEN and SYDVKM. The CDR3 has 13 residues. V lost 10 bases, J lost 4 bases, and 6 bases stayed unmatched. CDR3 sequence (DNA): TGTGCCACCCGGGCGGGAGGATACAATGAGCAGTTCTTC. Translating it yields CATRAGGYNEQFF.

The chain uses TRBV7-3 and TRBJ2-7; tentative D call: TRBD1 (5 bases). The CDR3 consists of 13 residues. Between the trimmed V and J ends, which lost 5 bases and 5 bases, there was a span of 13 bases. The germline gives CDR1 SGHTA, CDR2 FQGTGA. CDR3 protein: CASSTGNGHEQYF. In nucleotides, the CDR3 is TGTGCCAGCAGCACAGGCAACGGACACGAGCAGTACTTC.

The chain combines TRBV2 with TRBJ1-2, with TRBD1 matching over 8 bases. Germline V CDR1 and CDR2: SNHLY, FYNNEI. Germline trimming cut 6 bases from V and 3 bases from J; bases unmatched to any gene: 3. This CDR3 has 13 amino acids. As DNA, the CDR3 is TGTGCCAGCAGGCAGGGGGCTGACTATGGCTACACCTTC. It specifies CASRQGADYGYTF. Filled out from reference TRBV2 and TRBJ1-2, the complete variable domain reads EPEVTQTPSHQVTQMGQEVILRCVPISNHLYFYWYRQILGQKVEFLVSFYNNEISEKSEIFDDQFSVERPDGSNFTLKIRSTKLEDSAMYFCASRQGADYGYTFGSGTRLTVV.

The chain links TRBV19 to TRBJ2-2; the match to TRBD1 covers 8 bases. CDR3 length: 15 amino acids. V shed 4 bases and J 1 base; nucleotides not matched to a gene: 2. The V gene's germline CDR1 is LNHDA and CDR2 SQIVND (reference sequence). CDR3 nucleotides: TGTGCCAGTAGTAGGACAGGGCTGAACACCGGGGAGCTGTTTTTT. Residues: CASSRTGLNTGELFF.

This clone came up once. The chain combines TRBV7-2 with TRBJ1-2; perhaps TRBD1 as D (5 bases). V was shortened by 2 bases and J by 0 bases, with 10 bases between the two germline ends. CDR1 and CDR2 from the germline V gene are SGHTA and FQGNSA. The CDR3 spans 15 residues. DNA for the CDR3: TGTGCCAGCAGCTTATCAGACAGAGCTAACTATGGCTACACCTTC. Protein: CASSLSDRANYGYTF. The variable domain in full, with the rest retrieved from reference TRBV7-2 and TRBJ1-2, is GAGVSQSPSNKVTEKGKDVELRCDPISGHTALYWYRQSLGQGLEFLIYFQGNSAPDKSGLPSDRFSAERTGGSVSTLTIQRTQQEDSAVYLCASSLSDRANYGYTFGSGTRLTVV.

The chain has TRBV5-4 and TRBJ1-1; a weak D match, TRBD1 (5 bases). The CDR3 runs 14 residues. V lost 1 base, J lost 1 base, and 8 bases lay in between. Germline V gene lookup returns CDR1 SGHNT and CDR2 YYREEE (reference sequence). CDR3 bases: TGTGCCAGCAGCTTGATGCAGGGGAACACTGAAGCTTTCTTT. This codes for CASSLMQGNTEAFF.

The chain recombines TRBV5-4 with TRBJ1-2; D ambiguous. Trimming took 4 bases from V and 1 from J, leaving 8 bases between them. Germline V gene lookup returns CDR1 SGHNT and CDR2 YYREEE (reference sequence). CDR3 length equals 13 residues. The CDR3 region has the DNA TGTGCCAGCAGCCTAGTACTTAACTATGGCTACACCTTC. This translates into CASSLVLNYGYTF.

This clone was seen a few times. For the CDR3, the DNA is TGTGCCACCAGTGGTGTTGAGACAGGGTTAGGCTATGGCTACACCTTC. It yields the protein CATSGVETGLGYGYTF. The chain links TRBV24-1 to TRBJ1-2; 7 nucleotides match TRBD1. V lost 5 bases and J lost 4; bases outside the gene matches: 12. The CDR3 totals 16 residues. Germline V gene sequence: CDR1 KGHDR, CDR2 SFDVKD.

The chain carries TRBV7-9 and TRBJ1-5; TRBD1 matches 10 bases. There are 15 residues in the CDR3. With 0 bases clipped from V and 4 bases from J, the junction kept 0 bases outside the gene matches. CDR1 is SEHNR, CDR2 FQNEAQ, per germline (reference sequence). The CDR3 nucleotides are TGTGCCAGCAGCTTAGCGGGACAGGGGAATCAGCCCCAGCATTTT. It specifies CASSLAGQGNQPQHF.

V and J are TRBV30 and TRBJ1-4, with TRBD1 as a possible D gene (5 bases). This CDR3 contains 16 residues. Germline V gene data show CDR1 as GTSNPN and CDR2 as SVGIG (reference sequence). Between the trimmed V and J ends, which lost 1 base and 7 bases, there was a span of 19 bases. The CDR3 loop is CAWSASPGARGEKLFF. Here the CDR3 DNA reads TGTGCCTGGAGTGCCTCTCCGGGCGCAAGGGGTGAAAAACTGTTTTTT.

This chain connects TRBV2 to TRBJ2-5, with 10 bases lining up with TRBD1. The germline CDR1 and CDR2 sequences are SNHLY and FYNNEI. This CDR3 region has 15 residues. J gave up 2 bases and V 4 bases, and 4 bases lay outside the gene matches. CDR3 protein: CASSGGQGKQETQYF. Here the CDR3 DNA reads TGTGCCAGCAGTGGGGGACAGGGGAAACAAGAGACCCAGTACTTC.

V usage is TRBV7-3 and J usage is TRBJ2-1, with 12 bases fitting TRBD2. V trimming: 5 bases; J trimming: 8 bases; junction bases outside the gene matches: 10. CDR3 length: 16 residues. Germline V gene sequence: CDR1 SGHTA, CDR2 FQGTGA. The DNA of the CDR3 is TGTGCCAGCAGCACTAAGACTAGCGGGAGTTTAGATGAGCAGTTCTTC. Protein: CASSTKTSGSLDEQFF. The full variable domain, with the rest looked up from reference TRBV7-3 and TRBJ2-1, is GAGVSQTPSNKVTEKGKYVELRCDPISGHTALYWYRQSLGQGPEFLIYFQGTGAADDSGLPNDRFFAVRPEGSVSTLKIQRTERGDSAVYLCASSTKTSGSLDEQFFGPGTRLTVL.

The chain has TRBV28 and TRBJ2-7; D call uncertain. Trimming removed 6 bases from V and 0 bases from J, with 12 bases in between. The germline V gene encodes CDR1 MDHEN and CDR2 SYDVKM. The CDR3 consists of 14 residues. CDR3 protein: CASRWQVSSYEQYF. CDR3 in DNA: TGTGCCAGCAGGTGGCAGGTGAGCTCCTACGAGCAGTACTTC.

Here the CDR3 DNA reads TGTGCCAGCAGCGAAAGCCCCAGGGTGGCGTCCAGGGCTAATGAAAAACTGTTTTTT. This sequence encodes CASSESPRVASRANEKLFF. J is TRBJ1-4 and V is TRBV21-1; the D call in the table, TRBD1, was not verified against the DNA. TRBV21-1 is noted as a pseudogene. The length of the CDR3 is 19 residues.

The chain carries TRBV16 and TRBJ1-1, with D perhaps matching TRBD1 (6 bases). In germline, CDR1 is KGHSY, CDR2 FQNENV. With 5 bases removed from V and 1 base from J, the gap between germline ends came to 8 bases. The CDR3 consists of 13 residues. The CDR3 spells CASSWGQNTEAFF. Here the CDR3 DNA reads TGTGCCAGCAGCTGGGGACAGAACACTGAAGCTTTCTTT.

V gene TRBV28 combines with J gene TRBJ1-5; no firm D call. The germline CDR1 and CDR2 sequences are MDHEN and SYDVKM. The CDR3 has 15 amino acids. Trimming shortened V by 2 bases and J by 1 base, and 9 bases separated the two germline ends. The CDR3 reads CASSLPRGSNQPQHF. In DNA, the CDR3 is TGTGCCAGCAGTTTACCGCGAGGGAGCAATCAGCCCCAGCATTTT.

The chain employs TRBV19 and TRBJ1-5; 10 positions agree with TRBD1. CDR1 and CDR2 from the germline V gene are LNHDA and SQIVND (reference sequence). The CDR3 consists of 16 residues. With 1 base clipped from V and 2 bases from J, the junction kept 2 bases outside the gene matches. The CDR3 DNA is TGTGCCAGTAGTATAGCCGGGACAGGGGGCAATCAGCCCCAGCATTTT. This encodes CASSIAGTGGNQPQHF.

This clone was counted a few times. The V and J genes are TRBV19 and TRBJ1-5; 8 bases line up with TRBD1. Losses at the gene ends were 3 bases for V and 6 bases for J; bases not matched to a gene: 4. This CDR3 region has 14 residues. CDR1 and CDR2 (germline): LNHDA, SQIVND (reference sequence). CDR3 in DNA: TGTGCCAGTAGTATCGGACAGGGAGGTCAGCCCCAGCATTTT. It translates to CASSIGQGGQPQHF.

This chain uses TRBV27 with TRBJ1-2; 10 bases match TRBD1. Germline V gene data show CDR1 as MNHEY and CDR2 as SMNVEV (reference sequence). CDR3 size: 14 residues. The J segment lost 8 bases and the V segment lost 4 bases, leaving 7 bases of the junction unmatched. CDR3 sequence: CASSSRDRGQGYTF. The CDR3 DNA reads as TGTGCCAGCAGTTCCCGGGACAGGGGCCAAGGCTACACCTTC.

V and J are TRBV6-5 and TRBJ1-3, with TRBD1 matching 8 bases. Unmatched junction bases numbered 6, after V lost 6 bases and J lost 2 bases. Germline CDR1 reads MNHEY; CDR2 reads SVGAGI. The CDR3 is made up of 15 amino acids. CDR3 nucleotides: TGTGCCAGCAGCTCCGACAGGGGAGCTGGAAACACCATATATTTT. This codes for CASSSDRGAGNTIYF.

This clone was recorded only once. The chain's CDR3 is CASSFDGGSGKTQYF. The CDR3 bases are TGTGCCAGCAGCTTCGATGGGGGCAGCGGAAAGACCCAGTACTTC. This rearrangement joins TRBV5-6 to TRBJ2-5; maybe TRBD1 (6 bases). Germline V lookup: CDR1 SGHDT, CDR2 YYEEEE. This CDR3 has 15 residues. Trimming removed 2 bases at V and 6 bases at J, with 17 bases between.

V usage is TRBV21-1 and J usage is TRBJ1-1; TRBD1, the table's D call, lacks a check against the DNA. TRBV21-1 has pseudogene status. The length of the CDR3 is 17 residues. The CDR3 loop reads CASSTKQGPSDNTEAFF. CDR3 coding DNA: TGTGCCAGCAGCACAAAACAGGGGCCGAGCGATAATACTGAAGCTTTCTTT.

DNA for the CDR3: TGTGCCAGCAGCCCCCTAGCGGACATGGGAAGTACGCAGTATTTT. As protein: CASSPLADMGSTQYF. The chain links TRBV9 to TRBJ2-3; 7 positions match TRBD2. V dropped 4 bases and J dropped 8; count of bases not matched to a gene: 13. The germline V gene has CDR1 SGDLS and CDR2 YYNGEE. CDR3 length equals 15 residues.

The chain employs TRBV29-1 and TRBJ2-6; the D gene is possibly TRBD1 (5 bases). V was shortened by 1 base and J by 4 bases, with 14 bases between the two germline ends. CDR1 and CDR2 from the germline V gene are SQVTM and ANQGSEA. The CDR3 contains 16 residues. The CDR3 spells CSVEAPQGSGANVLTF. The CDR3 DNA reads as TGCAGCGTTGAAGCCCCCCAGGGCTCCGGGGCCAACGTCCTGACTTTC.

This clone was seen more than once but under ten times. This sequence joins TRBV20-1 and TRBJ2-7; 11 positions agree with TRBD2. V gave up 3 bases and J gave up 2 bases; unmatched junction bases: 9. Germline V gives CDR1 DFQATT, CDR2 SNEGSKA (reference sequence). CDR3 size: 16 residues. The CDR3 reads CSASEGVAGGAYEQYF. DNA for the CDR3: TGCAGTGCTAGTGAGGGGGTAGCGGGAGGGGCCTACGAGCAGTACTTC.

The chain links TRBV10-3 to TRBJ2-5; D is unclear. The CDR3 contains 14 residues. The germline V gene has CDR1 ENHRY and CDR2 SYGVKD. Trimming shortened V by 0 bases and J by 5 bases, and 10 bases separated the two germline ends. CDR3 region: CAISESAARETQYF. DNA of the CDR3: TGTGCCATCAGTGAGTCGGCAGCCAGGGAGACCCAGTACTTC.

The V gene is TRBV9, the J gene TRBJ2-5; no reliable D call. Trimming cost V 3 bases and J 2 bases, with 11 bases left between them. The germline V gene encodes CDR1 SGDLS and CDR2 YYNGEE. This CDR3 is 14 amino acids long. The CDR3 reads CASSARQSQETQYF. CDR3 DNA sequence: TGTGCCAGCAGCGCCAGGCAGAGTCAAGAGACCCAGTACTTC.

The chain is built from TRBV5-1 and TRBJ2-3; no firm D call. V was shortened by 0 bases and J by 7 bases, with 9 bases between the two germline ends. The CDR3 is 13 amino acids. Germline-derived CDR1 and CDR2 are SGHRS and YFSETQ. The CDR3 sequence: CASSLVLGHTQYF. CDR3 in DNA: TGCGCCAGCAGCTTGGTTCTGGGCCATACGCAGTATTTT.

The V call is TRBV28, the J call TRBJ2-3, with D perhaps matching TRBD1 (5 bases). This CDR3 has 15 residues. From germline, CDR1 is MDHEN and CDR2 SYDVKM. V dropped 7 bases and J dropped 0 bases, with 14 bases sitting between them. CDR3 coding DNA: TGTGCCAGCAATGGGGCAAGCCCAAGCACAGATACGCAGTATTTT. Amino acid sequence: CASNGASPSTDTQYF.

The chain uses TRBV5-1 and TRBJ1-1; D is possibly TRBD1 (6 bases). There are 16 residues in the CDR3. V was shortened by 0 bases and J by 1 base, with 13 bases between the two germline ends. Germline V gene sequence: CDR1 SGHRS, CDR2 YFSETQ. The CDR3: CASSLVQGNKNTEAFF. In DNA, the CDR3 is TGCGCCAGCAGCTTGGTACAGGGTAACAAGAACACTGAAGCTTTCTTT.